What follows are 24 T cell receptor beta chains derived from one specimen sequenced in a study of PD-1 blockade in classical Hodgkin lymphoma. Here immunoSEQ multiplex PCR was the method, and the copy in TCRdb shows in-frame clones only, minus some. Of tens of thousands of clones listed, approximately 68% are singletons. Time point meaning: cycle 4 day 1 (C4D1), after more than 5 weeks of nivolumab. Relapse was seen in all patients after autologous stem cell transplantation, and brentuximab vedotin exposure was variable. From thawed PBMCs, CD4+ T cells were purified using magnetic negative selection. The starting material was CD4+ T cells from blood, obtained before the fourth cycle of nivolumab. These receptors came from a human donor with classical Hodgkin lymphoma.

The chain is built from TRBV5-1 and TRBJ1-2; maybe TRBD1 (5 bases). The V and J ends lost 3 bases and 0 bases respectively, with 12 bases between them. CDR3 size: 15 residues. Germline assignment: CDR1 SGHRS and CDR2 YFSETQ. CDR3 sequence: CASSSDAGSNYGYTF. The CDR3 DNA is TGCGCCAGCAGCTCGGACGCAGGGTCTAACTATGGCTACACCTTC.

The chain uses TRBV27 and TRBJ2-3, with D tentatively TRBD1 (6 bases). This CDR3 contains 15 residues. V was clipped by 1 base and J by 1 base, with 9 bases between them. Germline V gene data show CDR1 as MNHEY and CDR2 as SMNVEV (reference sequence). DNA of the CDR3: TGTGCCAGCAGTTTATTGGGGGCCGGCACAGATACGCAGTATTTT. As protein: CASSLLGAGTDTQYF.

This clone was picked up a small number of times. This sequence joins TRBV29-1 and TRBJ1-1; no firm D call. V was trimmed by 0 bases and J by 0 bases, leaving 8 bases between them. The CDR3 covers 14 residues. CDR1 and CDR2 from the germline V gene are SQVTM and ANQGSEA. The CDR3 protein is CSVEDLVVNTEAFF. Here the CDR3 DNA reads TGCAGCGTTGAAGATCTGGTCGTGAACACTGAAGCTTTCTTT.

This chain connects TRBV5-6 to TRBJ2-5, with D perhaps TRBD1 (6 bases). The CDR3 is 15 residues long. V shed 1 base and J shed 2 bases, with 12 bases lying between them. Germline V gene sequence: CDR1 SGHDT, CDR2 YYEEEE. The CDR3 spells CASSLISDSQETQYF. CDR3 DNA: TGTGCCAGCAGCTTGATTTCGGACAGTCAAGAGACCCAGTACTTC.

This chain joins TRBV9 and TRBJ2-5, with a weak D call TRBD1 (6 bases). This CDR3 contains 15 residues. Trimming removed 3 bases from V and 2 bases from J, with 14 bases in between. Per the germline V gene, CDR1 is SGDLS and CDR2 is YYNGEE. CDR3 DNA sequence: TGTGCCAGCAGCGCCCGGGACACACCACAAGAGACCCAGTACTTC. The encoded protein is CASSARDTPQETQYF.

This chain connects TRBV6-5 to TRBJ1-2; no clear D gene. The germline gives CDR1 MNHEY, CDR2 SVGAGI. The CDR3 spans 13 residues. Trimming removed 5 bases from V and 8 bases from J, with 15 bases in between. CDR3 in amino acids: CASSNSPVGGYTF. The CDR3, as DNA: TGTGCCAGCAGTAACAGCCCGGTCGGGGGCTACACCTTC.

This clone showed up just once. The chain couples TRBV7-9 to TRBJ1-1, with D possibly matching TRBD1 (6 bases). The germline CDR1 and CDR2 sequences are SEHNR and FQNEAQ (reference sequence). V was cut by 4 bases and J by 1 base, with 10 bases left in between. The CDR3 length is 14 residues. The CDR3 region is CASSWHRENTEAFF. The CDR3 nucleotides read TGTGCCAGCAGCTGGCACAGGGAGAACACTGAAGCTTTCTTT.

The chain employs TRBV7-2 and TRBJ2-2; 7 bases are a match to TRBD1. The CDR3 length is 14 residues. Unmatched junction bases numbered 3, after V lost 3 bases and J lost 5 bases. Germline-derived CDR1 and CDR2 are SGHTA and FQGNSA. CDR3: CASSFRGLTGELFF. The CDR3 DNA sequence: TGTGCCAGCAGCTTCAGGGGGTTGACCGGGGAGCTGTTTTTT.

This rearrangement joins TRBV2 to TRBJ1-2; D possibly corresponds to TRBD1 (6 bases). Germline V gives CDR1 SNHLY, CDR2 FYNNEI. Trimming left V 10 bases short and J 8 bases short, with 20 bases between. The CDR3 extends over 13 amino acids. The DNA of the CDR3 is TGTGCCAACCGGGACACACTCCCGGAGGGCTACACCTTC. Translation: CANRDTLPEGYTF.

The CDR3 sequence: CASSYLRAGGVYSNQPQHF. CDR3 DNA: TGTGCCAGCAGTTACCTCCGGGCCGGCGGAGTTTATAGCAATCAGCCCCAGCATTTT. The rearrangement links TRBV28 to TRBJ1-5; D not resolved. The CDR3 has 19 residues. Trimming shortened V by 4 bases and J by 0 bases, and 22 bases separated the two germline ends. Germline lookup yields CDR1 MDHEN and CDR2 SYDVKM.

The rearrangement links TRBV9 to TRBJ2-2, with 10 bases fitting TRBD2. The CDR3 runs 16 residues. Trimming took 5 bases from V and 7 from J; bases not matched to a gene: 11. Germline values: CDR1 SGDLS, CDR2 YYNGEE. This CDR3 reads CASRPFSGGAVGELFF. CDR3 in DNA: TGTGCCAGCAGACCCTTCAGCGGGGGGGCCGTCGGGGAGCTGTTTTTT.

The rearrangement links TRBV7-2 to TRBJ1-2, with TRBD1 identical over 8 bases. CDR1 is SGHTA, CDR2 FQGNSA, per germline. The CDR3 runs to 14 residues. V gave up 1 base and J gave up 4 bases; unmatched junction bases: 2. This CDR3 is CASSLEGTGYGYTF. CDR3 in DNA: TGTGCCAGCAGCTTAGAGGGGACAGGCTATGGCTACACCTTC.

The CDR3 region is CAWRDDRFPNNSPLHF. For the CDR3, the DNA is TGTGCCTGGAGAGACGACAGGTTTCCGAATAATTCACCCCTCCACTTT. The chain carries TRBV30 and TRBJ1-6; a weak D match, TRBD1 (6 bases). The CDR3 is 16 amino acids. Germline assignment: CDR1 GTSNPN and CDR2 SVGIG (reference sequence). The ends were cut back, 3 bases at V and 5 bases at J, with 17 bases in the middle.

The genes are TRBV4-3 and TRBJ2-3; 14 nucleotides match TRBD2. Germline V gene lookup returns CDR1 LGHNA and CDR2 YSLEER. With V trimmed by 0 bases and J by 5 bases, 10 bases remained unmatched. The CDR3 has 19 amino acids. The CDR3 coding sequence is TGCGCCAGCAGCCAAGATATGAAGACTAGCGGGGGGGCGGAAGATACGCAGTATTTT. Translation: CASSQDMKTSGGAEDTQYF.

The rearrangement links TRBV5-4 to TRBJ1-1; D is unclear. CDR1 is SGHNT and CDR2 is YYREEE in the germline V gene (reference sequence). Trimming shortened V by 3 bases and J by 4 bases, and 13 bases separated the two germline ends. The CDR3 is 14 amino acids. The CDR3 is CASSSVRVATEAFF. The CDR3 bases are TGTGCCAGCAGCTCCGTCCGGGTTGCCACTGAAGCTTTCTTT.

The chain recombines TRBV4-2 with TRBJ1-4; no clear D. V lost 3 bases and J 7 bases, leaving 15 bases between the germline ends. From germline, CDR1 is LGHNA and CDR2 YNFKEQ. This CDR3 has 15 residues. The CDR3 reads CASSQSTKTGEKLFF. CDR3 coding DNA: TGTGCCAGCAGCCAGTCGACCAAAACGGGTGAAAAACTGTTTTTT.

This chain uses TRBV7-6 with TRBJ2-3; D is undetermined. Germline V gene lookup returns CDR1 SGHVS and CDR2 FNYEAQ. With 1 base removed from V and 2 bases from J, the gap between germline ends came to 16 bases. The CDR3 length is 17 residues. Here the CDR3 reads CASSLGGTMVYTDTQYF. CDR3 DNA: TGTGCCAGCAGCTTAGGAGGCACAATGGTATACACAGATACGCAGTATTTT.

The V gene is TRBV28, the J gene TRBJ1-5; D remains ambiguous. The germline V gene has CDR1 MDHEN and CDR2 SYDVKM. Trimming pared 6 bases from V and 9 bases from J, leaving 18 bases between. This CDR3 has 14 residues. The CDR3 DNA follows: TGTGCCAGCAGGCGGAACCCCTTCATATCGCCCCAGCATTTT. As protein: CASRRNPFISPQHF. Based on the CDR3 plus reference TRBV28 and TRBJ1-5, the full variable domain is DVKVTQSSRYLVKRTGEKVFLECVQDMDHENMFWYRQDPGLGLRLIYFSYDVKMKEKGDIPEGYSVSREKKERFSLILESASTNQTSMYLCASRRNPFISPQHFGDGTRLSIL.

The chain has TRBV5-6 and TRBJ2-7; no clear D gene. From germline, CDR1 is SGHDT and CDR2 YYEEEE. The CDR3 length is 14 residues. Trimming pared 2 bases from V and 1 base from J, leaving 10 bases between. The CDR3 bases are TGTGCCAGCAGCTTAGGAGTAGGTTCCTACGAGCAGTACTTC. This gives the protein CASSLGVGSYEQYF.

A note on this clone: The junction shows a germline mismatch at one end, possibly a read error. The chain employs TRBV7-7 and TRBJ1-1; a possible D gene is TRBD1 (5 bases). Germline V gene data show CDR1 as SSHAT and CDR2 as FNYEAQ (reference sequence). CDR3 length: 15 residues. The CDR3 region has the DNA TGTGCTAGCAGCCCAAGACAGAACATGAACACTGAAGCTTTCTTT. Residues: CASSPRQNMNTEAFF.

This clone showed up just once. The genes are TRBV7-2 and TRBJ2-3; 13 bases are a match to TRBD2. J gave up 3 bases and V 4 bases, and 4 bases lay outside the gene matches. Per germline, CDR1 SGHTA and CDR2 FQGNSA. The CDR3 loop spans 16 amino acids. DNA of the CDR3: TGTGCCAGCAGCTCCCTACTAGCGGGGGGGACAGATACGCAGTATTTT. This gives the protein CASSSLLAGGTDTQYF.

This clone came up a few times. The J gene is TRBJ1-5, the V gene TRBV4-2; no reliable D call. The V end lost 0 bases, the J end lost 2 bases, and 5 bases lay between the germline ends. The CDR3 spans 14 residues. Looked up from germline, CDR1 is LGHNA and CDR2 is YNFKEQ. DNA for the CDR3: TGTGCCAGCAGCCAAGAGGAGGGCAATCAGCCCCAGCATTTT. Its translation: CASSQEEGNQPQHF.

The chain employs TRBV9 and TRBJ2-5, with 7 bases lining up with TRBD1. Per germline, CDR1 SGDLS and CDR2 YYNGEE. Losses at the gene ends were 0 bases for V and 0 bases for J; bases not matched to a gene: 5. CDR3 length: 16 residues. The CDR3 region has the DNA TGTGCCAGCAGCGTAGGAGACAGGGCTAACCAAGAGACCCAGTACTTC. Its translation is CASSVGDRANQETQYF.

The rearrangement joins TRBV7-8 to TRBJ1-5, with TRBD1 identical over 8 bases. The CDR3 loop spans 18 amino acids. Losses at the gene ends were 2 bases for V and 0 bases for J; bases not matched to a gene: 9. Germline V CDR1 and CDR2: SGHVS, FQNEAQ. The CDR3 loop is CASSLWSAGGYSNQPQHF. CDR3 coding DNA: TGTGCCAGCAGCTTATGGTCTGCAGGGGGCTATAGCAATCAGCCCCAGCATTTT. Based on the CDR3 plus reference TRBV7-8 and TRBJ1-5, the full variable domain is GAGVSQSPRYKVAKRGQDVALRCDPISGHVSLFWYQQALGQGPEFLTYFQNEAQLDKSGLPSDRFFAERPEGSVSTLKIQRTQQEDSAVYLCASSLWSAGGYSNQPQHFGDGTRLSIL.